One T cell receptor (beta chain) is described in this entry. Its antigen is not identified. This sample is part of a study of cytomegalovirus exposure and HLA in healthy donors. PCR involved 60 Vbeta and 13 Jbeta primers. Sequencing used immunoSEQ multiplex PCR; TCRdb keeps in-frame clones, though not all of them. This sample has about 150,000 clones, with over 75% found just once. Per germline, CDR1 SGHNT and CDR2 YYREEE (reference sequence). Trimming took off 4 bases at V and 2 bases at J, with 20 bases between the two ends. There are 17 residues in the CDR3. Study findings and constraints: Researchers reported from a later analysis that most CMV-associated TCR beta chains appeared HLA-restricted.

The chain links TRBV5-4 to TRBJ2-3, with D perhaps TRBD2 (6 bases). Sequencing was performed on PBMCs. The clonotype was recovered from a woman aged 50 to 65 in good health and CMV-seropositive. The CDR3 DNA sequence: TGTGCCAGCAGCACCATCCCTCTAGCGACGAACACAGATACGCAGTATTTT. The encoded protein is CASSTIPLATNTDTQYF.